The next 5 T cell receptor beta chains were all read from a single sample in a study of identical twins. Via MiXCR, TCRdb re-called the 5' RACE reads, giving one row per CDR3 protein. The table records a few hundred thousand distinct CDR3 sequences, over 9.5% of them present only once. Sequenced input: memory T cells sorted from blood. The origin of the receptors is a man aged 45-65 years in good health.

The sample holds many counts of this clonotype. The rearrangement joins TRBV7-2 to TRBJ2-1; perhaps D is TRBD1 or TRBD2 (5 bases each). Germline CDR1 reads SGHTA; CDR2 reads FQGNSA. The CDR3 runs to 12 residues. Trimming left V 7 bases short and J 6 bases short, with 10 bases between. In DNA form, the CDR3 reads TGTGCCAGCAACCTGGGGGTCAATGAGCAGTTCTTC. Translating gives CASNLGVNEQFF.

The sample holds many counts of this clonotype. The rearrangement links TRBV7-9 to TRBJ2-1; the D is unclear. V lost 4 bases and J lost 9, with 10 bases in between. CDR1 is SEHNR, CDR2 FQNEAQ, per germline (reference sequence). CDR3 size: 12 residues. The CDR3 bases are TGTGCCAGCAGCTGGATCTCCGGTGAGCAGTTCTTC. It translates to CASSWISGEQFF. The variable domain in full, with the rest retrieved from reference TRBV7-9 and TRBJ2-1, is DTGVSQNPRHKITKRGQNVTFRCDPISEHNRLYWYRQTLGQGPEFLTYFQNEAQLEKSRLLSDRFSAERPKGSFSTLEIQRTEQGDSAMYLCASSWISGEQFFGPGTRLTVL.

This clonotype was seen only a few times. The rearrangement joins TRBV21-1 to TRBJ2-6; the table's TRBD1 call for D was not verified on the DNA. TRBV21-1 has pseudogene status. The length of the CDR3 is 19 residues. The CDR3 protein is CASSKFLGSGGSGANVLTF. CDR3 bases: TGTGCCAGCAGCAAGTTCCTGGGATCGGGGGGGTCTGGGGCCAACGTCCTGACTTTC.

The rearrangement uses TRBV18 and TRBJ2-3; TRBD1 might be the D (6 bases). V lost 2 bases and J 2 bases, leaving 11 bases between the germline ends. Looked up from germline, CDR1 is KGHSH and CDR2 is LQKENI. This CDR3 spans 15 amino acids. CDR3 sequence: CASSPGGRTTDTQYF. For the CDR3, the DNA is TGTGCCAGCTCACCAGGGGGCCGTACCACAGATACGCAGTATTTT.

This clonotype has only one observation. The CDR3 DNA is TGCGCCAGCAGCGCGGGACAGGGAGGGGGCAATGAGCAGTTCTTC. This encodes CASSAGQGGGNEQFF. This chain joins TRBV5-1 and TRBJ2-1; the match to TRBD1 covers 9 bases. The germline V gene has CDR1 SGHRS and CDR2 YFSETQ. V was clipped by 4 bases and J by 6 bases; unmatched bases: 8. This CDR3 region has 15 residues.